This TCR beta chain comes out of a study of T cells after yellow fever vaccination. Each CDR3 protein gets one entry after TCRdb re-called the 5' RACE reads with MiXCR. The data show 65,000 to 90,000 distinct CDR3 sequences, about an eighth seen once. V gave up 0 bases and J gave up 8 bases, with 11 bases separating them. The CDR3 has 14 residues. Germline CDR1 SGHTA, CDR2 FQGTGA. The sample holds a few counts of this clonotype. The V gene is TRBV7-3, the J gene TRBJ2-4; D could derive from TRBD1 or TRBD2 (5 bases each). Sequenced material: CD8+ T cells not binding an NS4B(214-222) dextramer, sorted from PBMCs, taken 21 days after the first yellow fever vaccination. The TCR originated in a young man who received the YFV17D yellow fever vaccine. CDR3 bases: TGTGCCAGCAGCTTAACAGGGTTGGGGGACATTCAGTACTTC. Its protein is CASSLTGLGDIQYF. Looking up the rest from reference TRBV7-3 and TRBJ2-4 gives the full variable domain: GAGVSQTPSNKVTEKGKYVELRCDPISGHTALYWYRQSLGQGPEFLIYFQGTGAADDSGLPNDRFFAVRPEGSVSTLKIQRTERGDSAVYLCASSLTGLGDIQYFGAGTRLSVL.